These 25 T cell receptor beta chains were sequenced from one sample in a study of T cells in Graves' hyperthyroidism and ophthalmopathy. The source material, RNA transcripts, was used to amplify TCR beta CDR3 regions. A set of HTBI primers served as the primers for a first-round RT-PCR of the TCR CDR3. TCRdb ran MiXCR on the multiplex PCR reads and lists one entry per CDR3 protein. The data hold a few hundred thousand distinct CDR3 sequences, with around 45% observed a single time. The specimen was peripheral blood or thyroid tissue (not recorded which). The origin of the receptors is a woman under 30 with Graves' hyperthyroidism.

The gene calls are TRBV13 and TRBJ2-5; D is unclear. The end of the DNA is better explained by TRBJ2-1, so the J call may be wrong. CDR3 length: 11 amino acids. Germline CDR1 reads PRHDT; CDR2 reads FYEKMQ (reference sequence). The CDR3 sequence: CASSPSWEQFF. For the CDR3, the DNA is TGTGCCAGCAGCCCCAGCTGGGAGCAGTTCTTC.

This clonotype was seen at least ten times. CDR3 sequence: CATSRVDRGTGNTIYF. In DNA form, the CDR3 reads TGTGCCACCAGCAGAGTAGACAGGGGAACTGGAAACACCATATATTTT. The V and J genes are TRBV15 and TRBJ1-3; 8 bases match TRBD1. There are 16 residues in the CDR3. V gave up 1 base and J gave up 2 bases; unmatched junction bases: 4. CDR1 is LNHNV, CDR2 YYDKDF, per germline (reference sequence).

This clonotype has ten or more counts. The chain links TRBV10-3 to TRBJ1-1; TRBD1 matches 8 bases. CDR1 and CDR2 (germline): ENHRY, SYGVKD. This CDR3 is built from 14 residues. With 6 bases clipped from V and 7 bases from J, the junction kept 10 bases outside the gene matches. CDR3 coding DNA: TGTGCCATCAGAGGACAGGACAGGGAACTTGAAGCTTTCTTT. It encodes CAIRGQDRELEAFF.

This clonotype was seen at least ten times. The gene calls are TRBV6-4 and TRBJ1-5; the match to TRBD1 covers 7 bases. There are 15 residues in the CDR3. V was pared by 9 bases and J by 2 bases, with 10 bases of the junction left unmatched. Germline CDR1 is MRHNA and CDR2 is SNTAGT. CDR3: CARGEGALGNQPQHF. The CDR3 DNA follows: TGTGCCAGAGGGGAGGGGGCGTTGGGCAATCAGCCCCAGCATTTT.

A word on this clonotype: No conserved phenylalanine or tryptophan ends this CDR3, so it is likely a read error. The DNA is omitted, as the CDR3 cannot be located on it reliably, and the CDR3 follows TCRdb's listing. The chain couples TRBV7-9 to TRBJ2-7; the table gives TRBD1 as D, unverified against the DNA. The CDR3 numbers 10 amino acids, ends counted. Germline CDR1 is SEHNR and CDR2 is FQNEAQ (reference sequence). The CDR3: CASSLARVYI.

The CDR3 DNA is TGTGCCAGCAGCCAAGATTCGGGGGATGGAAACACCATATATTTT. Its translation is CASSQDSGDGNTIYF. The chain couples TRBV3-1 to TRBJ1-3, with a tentative D call TRBD1 (5 bases). Per germline, CDR1 LGHDT and CDR2 YNNKEL (reference sequence). The CDR3 sequence is 15 residues long. V was clipped by 0 bases and J by 3 bases, with 9 bases between them.

This clonotype was detected ten times or more. This chain links TRBV5-5 with TRBJ2-7; D not certain. Germline CDR1 SGHKS, CDR2 YYEKEE (reference sequence). CDR3 length: 12 amino acids. Trimming left V 4 bases short and J 3 bases short, with 8 bases between. The CDR3 region has the DNA TGTGCCAGCAGCCCCGCCGACTACGAGCAGTACTTC. Translated: CASSPADYEQYF.

This clonotype was seen ten or more times. The chain combines TRBV7-8 with TRBJ2-5; possible D gene TRBD2, 6 bases. V lost 5 bases and J lost 2, with 12 bases in between. The V gene's germline CDR1 is SGHVS and CDR2 FQNEAQ. The CDR3 has 14 amino acids. This chain's CDR3 is CASSRGLLQETQYF. As DNA, the CDR3 is TGTGCCAGCAGCCGAGGACTACTACAAGAGACCCAGTACTTC.

V gene TRBV2 combines with J gene TRBJ2-5; a possible D gene is TRBD1 (6 bases). V was shortened by 6 bases and J by 4 bases, with 15 bases between the two germline ends. The CDR3 consists of 14 residues. CDR1 SNHLY and CDR2 FYNNEI come from the germline V gene. The CDR3 nucleotides are TGTGCCAGCAGCTTATCAGGGGCCGTAGAGACCCAGTACTTC. This codes for CASSLSGAVETQYF.

This clonotype was seen many times. The chain joins TRBV13 to TRBJ1-3, with a weak D call TRBD1 (5 bases). Germline CDR1 PRHDT, CDR2 FYEKMQ (reference sequence). The CDR3 spans 14 residues. The germline V and J ends were trimmed by 4 bases and 3 bases, with 10 bases remaining between them. The CDR3 region is CASSYQGVGNTIYF. For the CDR3, the DNA is TGTGCCAGCAGCTACCAGGGAGTTGGAAACACCATATATTTT.

This clonotype was seen at least ten times. The V and J genes are TRBV24-1 and TRBJ1-1; 7 nucleotides agree with TRBD1. CDR1 is KGHDR and CDR2 is SFDVKD in the germline V gene. V shed 3 bases, J shed 7 bases, and the junction held 4 bases outside the gene matches. The CDR3 loop spans 13 amino acids. CDR3 amino acids: CATSDRTGIEAFF. The CDR3 region has the DNA TGTGCCACCAGTGATCGGACAGGAATTGAAGCTTTCTTT.

This clonotype was found a few times. This chain links TRBV27 with TRBJ2-7; 8 nucleotides match TRBD2. J lost 1 base, V lost 10 bases, and 6 bases had no gene match. The germline V gene has CDR1 MNHEY and CDR2 SMNVEV (reference sequence). The CDR3 has 13 residues. The CDR3 loop reads CAMIQRGSYEQYF. The CDR3 nucleotides read TGTGCCATGATTCAGCGGGGGTCCTACGAGCAGTACTTC.

The genes are TRBV29-1 and TRBJ2-7, with TRBD2 matching 11 bases. The CDR3 length is 14 residues. CDR1 is SQVTM, CDR2 ANQGSEA, per germline. V lost 5 bases, J lost 6 bases, and 9 bases stayed unmatched. This chain's CDR3 is CSVLAGGLRGEQYF. The CDR3 DNA follows: TGCAGCGTTCTAGCGGGAGGCTTGCGTGGCGAGCAGTACTTC.

At least ten counts were recorded for this clonotype. V usage is TRBV12-3 or TRBV12-4 and J usage is TRBJ2-7, with no clear D. CDR3 length: 14 residues. The V and J ends lost 5 bases and 2 bases respectively, with 13 bases between them. The CDR3 protein is CASSTGLLAYEQYF. The CDR3 bases are TGTGCCAGCAGTACCGGGCTCCTCGCCTACGAGCAGTACTTC.

This chain uses TRBV13 with TRBJ1-5; 12 nucleotides align to TRBD1. This CDR3 is built from 17 residues. Germline V lookup: CDR1 PRHDT, CDR2 FYEKMQ (reference sequence). The junction had 5 bases not matched to a gene; V was cut back by 3 bases and J by 2 bases. The CDR3 DNA follows: TGTGCCAGCAGCTTGGGGGGACAGGGGGCCGGCAATCAGCCCCAGCATTTT. It translates to CASSLGGQGAGNQPQHF. Supplemented by reference TRBV13 and TRBJ1-5, the full variable domain reads AAGVIQSPRHLIKEKRETATLKCYPIPRHDTVYWYQQGPGQDPQFLISFYEKMQSDKGSIPDRFSAQQFSDYHSELNMSSLELGDSALYFCASSLGGQGAGNQPQHFGDGTRLSIL.

CDR3 nucleotides: TGCGCCAGCAGCGGACTAGCGGAGACCTACGAGCAGTACTTC. It codes for CASSGLAETYEQYF. The chain is built from TRBV5-1 and TRBJ2-7, with TRBD2 identical over 10 bases. Germline lookup yields CDR1 SGHRS and CDR2 YFSETQ. CDR3 length equals 14 residues. With V trimmed by 4 bases and J by 2 bases, 3 bases remained unmatched.

Ten or more counts support this clonotype. The chain employs TRBV9 and TRBJ2-5, with TRBD2 identical over 9 bases. The V segment lost 0 bases and the J segment 5 bases; nucleotides outside the gene matches: 8. Germline CDR1 and CDR2: SGDLS and YYNGEE. The CDR3 loop spans 16 amino acids. CDR3 bases: TGTGCCAGCAGCGTAGCGGCTAGCGGGAAAGGGGAGACCCAGTACTTC. Protein: CASSVAASGKGETQYF.

The V and J genes are TRBV5-1 and TRBJ1-1; D is perhaps TRBD1 (6 bases). This CDR3 region has 12 residues. The ends were cut back, 0 bases at V and 10 bases at J, with 10 bases in the middle. Germline CDR1 and CDR2: SGHRS and YFSETQ. Here the CDR3 reads CASSLEQGSAFF. The CDR3 DNA follows: TGCGCCAGCAGCTTGGAACAGGGTTCAGCTTTCTTT.

In its sample, this clonotype was seen many times. The rearrangement links TRBV7-2 to TRBJ2-5; 10 bases fit TRBD1. The CDR3 extends over 13 amino acids. V was pared by 6 bases and J by 5 bases, with 3 bases of the junction left unmatched. CDR1 is SGHTA and CDR2 is FQGNSA in the germline V gene. CDR3 nucleotide sequence: TGTGCCAGCAGTGCGGACAGGGGGGAGACCCAGTACTTC. It encodes CASSADRGETQYF.

The gene calls are TRBV20-1 and TRBJ1-2, with a tentative D call TRBD1 (6 bases). Deletions cut 6 bases from V and 1 base from J, with 18 bases between. Germline-derived CDR1 and CDR2 are DFQATT and SNEGSKA (reference sequence). This CDR3 spans 15 amino acids. CDR3 in amino acids: CSARRPGTINYGYTF. DNA for the CDR3: TGCAGTGCGAGACGTCCCGGGACAATTAACTATGGCTACACCTTC.

This clonotype was observed at least ten times. This CDR3 is CASSTGTSLTGELFF. Written as DNA, the CDR3 is TGTGCCAGCAGTACCGGGACTAGCCTCACCGGGGAGCTGTTTTTT. The chain carries TRBV7-9 and TRBJ2-2; 9 bases agree with TRBD2. This CDR3 comprises 15 residues. V gave up 6 bases and J gave up 4 bases; unmatched junction bases: 6. Germline CDR1 SEHNR, CDR2 FQNEAQ (reference sequence).

Comments on this clonotype: A read error may be the cause here, since a much bigger clone is one base away. The rearrangement uses TRBV2 and TRBJ2-7; D assignment may be TRBD1 or TRBD2 (6 bases each). The CDR3 has 13 residues. Germline CDR1 and CDR2: SNHLY and FYNNEI. V was cut by 6 bases and J by 2 bases, with 11 bases left in between. In DNA form, the CDR3 reads TGTGCCAGCAGGCCGGGGGCTGCCTACGAGCAGTACTTC. Translation gives CASRPGAAYEQYF.

This clonotype has only one observation. The chain uses TRBV7-9 and TRBJ1-2; TRBD1 might be the D (6 bases). The CDR3 runs 13 residues. The germline V and J ends were trimmed by 3 bases and 7 bases, with 12 bases remaining between them. Germline V gene sequence: CDR1 SEHNR, CDR2 FQNEAQ (reference sequence). CDR3 sequence: CASSFPGQSGYTF. Here the CDR3 DNA reads TGTGCCAGCAGCTTCCCAGGACAGAGTGGCTACACCTTC.

V gene TRBV12-3 or TRBV12-4 combines with J gene TRBJ1-3, with TRBD1 matching over 8 bases. The V and J ends lost 6 bases and 4 bases, in that order; junction bases with no gene match: 5. The CDR3 runs 14 residues. The CDR3 DNA reads TGTGCCAGCAGATCACAGGGGGGCGGAAACACCATATATTTT. It codes for CASRSQGGGNTIYF.

This clonotype occurred many times. The chain has TRBV5-6 and TRBJ1-2; D unresolved. The germline V gene encodes CDR1 SGHDT and CDR2 YYEEEE. Trimming stripped 5 bases from V and 7 bases from J, with 15 bases between. This CDR3 region has 13 residues. The CDR3 sequence is CASSPKRVSGYTF. DNA of the CDR3: TGTGCCAGCAGTCCAAAGAGGGTTTCTGGCTACACCTTC. Full variable domain (remainder filled in from reference TRBV5-6 and TRBJ1-2): DAGVTQSPTHLIKTRGQQVTLRCSPKSGHDTVSWYQQALGQGPQFIFQYYEEEERQRGNFPDRFSGHQFPNYSSELNVNALLLGDSALYLCASSPKRVSGYTFGSGTRLTVV.